These 17 T cell receptor beta chains were sequenced from one sample in a study of T cells in Graves' hyperthyroidism and ophthalmopathy. TCR beta CDR3 regions were amplified from RNA. HTBI primers were employed in a first-round RT-PCR of the TCR CDR3. TCRdb reprocessed the multiplex PCR reads with MiXCR, giving one entry per CDR3 protein. This repertoire shows about 400,000 distinct CDR3 sequences, around an eighth found once; its top ten account for 25% to 30%. The specimen was blood. Receptors were obtained from a man aged 50-59 years with Graves' ophthalmopathy.

This clonotype was recorded many times. The chain recombines TRBV7-9 with TRBJ2-7; 10 bases line up with TRBD1. The CDR3 length is 15 residues. CDR1 and CDR2 from the germline V gene are SEHNR and FQNEAQ (reference sequence). J was trimmed by 3 bases and V by 5 bases; bases with no gene match: 7. Here the CDR3 reads CASSPQTGGDYEQYF. The CDR3 DNA is TGTGCCAGCAGCCCGCAGACAGGGGGCGACTACGAGCAGTACTTC. Supplemented by reference TRBV7-9 and TRBJ2-7, the full variable domain reads DTGVSQNPRHKITKRGQNVTFRCDPISEHNRLYWYRQTLGQGPEFLTYFQNEAQLEKSRLLSDRFSAERPKGSFSTLEIQRTEQGDSAMYLCASSPQTGGDYEQYFGPGTRLTVT.

This clonotype has just a few counts. V is TRBV10-3 and J is TRBJ2-5, with 9 bases identical to TRBD2. The CDR3 runs 18 residues. Germline values: CDR1 ENHRY, CDR2 SYGVKD. V shed 4 bases and J 1 base; nucleotides not matched to a gene: 13. CDR3 sequence reads: CAISVLVRAGGLQETQYF. In DNA, the CDR3 is TGTGCCATCAGTGTTCTAGTACGAGCGGGAGGCCTCCAAGAGACCCAGTACTTC.

The chain recombines TRBV2 with TRBJ1-5; 12 bases line up with TRBD1. This CDR3 region has 15 residues. Looked up from germline, CDR1 is SNHLY and CDR2 is FYNNEI. V lost 6 bases and J lost 6; bases outside the gene matches: 6. The CDR3 region has the DNA TGTGCCAGCAGCCGGGACAGGGGGCAGGGTCAGCCCCAGCATTTT. Translated: CASSRDRGQGQPQHF.

This chain connects TRBV20-1 to TRBJ1-4; possibly TRBD1 for D (5 bases). The CDR3 spans 14 residues. Trimming shortened V by 5 bases and J by 6 bases, and 16 bases separated the two germline ends. The germline V gene has CDR1 DFQATT and CDR2 SNEGSKA (reference sequence). As DNA, the CDR3 is TGCAGTGCTCGAAGGGGCAGGGTGGATGAAAAACTGTTTTTT. As protein: CSARRGRVDEKLFF.

There are many counts of this clonotype. This sequence joins TRBV28 and TRBJ1-1; 8 bases map to TRBD1. Germline loops: CDR1 MDHEN, CDR2 SYDVKM. J was trimmed by 4 bases and V by 5 bases; bases with no gene match: 6. The CDR3 sequence is 14 residues long. CDR3 in amino acids: CASSPGQGFTEAFF. Written as DNA, the CDR3 is TGTGCCAGCAGTCCCGGACAGGGATTCACTGAAGCTTTCTTT.

This clonotype has a handful of counts. V gene TRBV12-3 or TRBV12-4 combines with J gene TRBJ2-2; TRBD2 matches 14 bases. Trimming took 6 bases from V and 4 from J; bases not matched to a gene: 7. The length of the CDR3 is 17 residues. The CDR3 spells CASRGTSGRGGTGELFF. In DNA, the CDR3 is TGTGCCAGCAGAGGGACTAGCGGGAGAGGTGGCACCGGGGAGCTGTTTTTT.

The table lists this clonotype with a few counts. The gene calls are TRBV5-1 and TRBJ2-5; D is ambiguous. CDR1 is SGHRS, CDR2 YFSETQ, per germline. The CDR3 extends over 16 amino acids. V was trimmed by 4 bases and J by 3 bases, leaving 19 bases between them. The CDR3 here is CASSPIPLDSEETQYF. CDR3 coding DNA: TGCGCCAGCAGCCCGATCCCCCTAGATTCTGAAGAGACCCAGTACTTC.

The chain recombines TRBV7-9 with TRBJ2-1; D call uncertain. Trimming took 10 bases from V and 8 from J, leaving 9 bases between them. The length of the CDR3 is 10 residues. Per germline, CDR1 SEHNR and CDR2 FQNEAQ (reference sequence). For the CDR3, the DNA is TGTGCCATCCGGAGACATGAGCAGTTCTTC. It yields the protein CAIRRHEQFF.

At least ten counts were recorded for this clonotype. V gene TRBV29-1 combines with J gene TRBJ1-1, with D maybe TRBD1 (6 bases). Germline values: CDR1 SQVTM, CDR2 ANQGSEA. The CDR3 consists of 14 residues. V lost 4 bases and J 5 bases, leaving 17 bases between the germline ends. The chain's CDR3 is CSVVDRHSGTEAFF. The CDR3 bases are TGCAGCGTTGTTGACAGGCATTCGGGGACTGAAGCTTTCTTT. Full variable domain (rest looked up from reference TRBV29-1 and TRBJ1-1): SAVISQKPSRDICQRGTSLTIQCQVDSQVTMMFWYRQQPGQSLTLIATANQGSEATYESGFVIDKFPISRPNLTFSTLTVSNMSPEDSSIYLCSVVDRHSGTEAFFGQGTRLTVV.

There are many counts of this clonotype. The chain joins TRBV11-3 to TRBJ1-1; the match to TRBD1 covers 10 bases. The germline gives CDR1 SGHNT, CDR2 YENEEA. The CDR3 runs to 13 residues. J lost 5 bases, V lost 5 bases, and 2 bases had no gene match. CDR3: CASSPGQGTEAFF. The CDR3 DNA reads as TGTGCCAGCAGCCCGGGACAGGGGACTGAAGCTTTCTTT. The entire variable domain, with the rest obtained from reference TRBV11-3 and TRBJ1-1, is as follows: EAGVVQSPRYKIIEKKQPVAFWCNPISGHNTLYWYLQNLGQGPELLIRYENEEAVDDSQLPKDRFSAERLKGVDSTLKIQPAELGDSAVYLCASSPGQGTEAFFGQGTRLTVV.

This clonotype was found many times. This chain connects TRBV5-1 to TRBJ1-1; TRBD1 is a possible D gene (5 bases). The ends were cut back, 7 bases at V and 4 bases at J, with 23 bases in the middle. Germline V gives CDR1 SGHRS, CDR2 YFSETQ. This CDR3 is built from 16 residues. The chain's CDR3 is CASGRDGPVLSTEAFF. CDR3 coding DNA: TGCGCCAGCGGCCGGGACGGACCAGTCTTGAGCACTGAAGCTTTCTTT. The whole variable domain, remainder taken from reference TRBV5-1 and TRBJ1-1, is KAGVTQTPRYLIKTRGQQVTLSCSPISGHRSVSWYQQTPGQGLQFLFEYFSETQRNKGNFPGRFSGRQFSNSRSEMNVSTLELGDSALYLCASGRDGPVLSTEAFFGQGTRLTVV.

The rearrangement links TRBV19 to TRBJ2-2; the match to TRBD2 covers 13 bases. CDR1 and CDR2 from the germline V gene are LNHDA and SQIVND (reference sequence). The CDR3 totals 15 residues. After removal of 8 bases from V and 3 bases from J, the junction contained 3 bases not matched to a gene. The CDR3 is CASGTSGMYTGELFF. In nucleotides, the CDR3 is TGTGCCAGTGGGACTAGCGGGATGTACACCGGGGAGCTGTTTTTT.

This clonotype has ten or more counts. This chain joins TRBV9 and TRBJ1-1, with a possible D match to TRBD1 (5 bases). This CDR3 is 13 amino acids long. Looked up from germline, CDR1 is SGDLS and CDR2 is YYNGEE. V gave up 0 bases and J gave up 7 bases, with 10 bases separating them. The chain's CDR3 is CASSVVPQGEAFF. CDR3 bases: TGTGCCAGCAGCGTAGTCCCCCAGGGTGAAGCTTTCTTT.

This clonotype occurred many times. The chain employs TRBV12-3 or TRBV12-4 and TRBJ1-3; D unclear. V dropped 8 bases and J dropped 0 bases, with 8 bases sitting between them. The CDR3 is 13 amino acids. For the CDR3, the DNA is TGTGCCAGCGATAGTGGCTCTGGAAACACCATATATTTT. Amino acid sequence: CASDSGSGNTIYF.

Ten or more counts support this clonotype. The V call is TRBV28, the J call TRBJ2-7, with 9 bases identical to TRBD1. Germline assignment: CDR1 MDHEN and CDR2 SYDVKM. The CDR3 contains 14 residues. V dropped 5 bases and J dropped 2; count of bases not matched to a gene: 4. CDR3 residues: CASSPRQGAYEQYF. In nucleotides, the CDR3 is TGTGCCAGCAGTCCCCGACAGGGGGCCTACGAGCAGTACTTC.

The chain is built from TRBV30 and TRBJ1-2; maybe TRBD1 (5 bases). V gave up 2 bases and J gave up 7 bases, with 17 bases separating them. The length of the CDR3 is 14 residues. Germline V gene data show CDR1 as GTSNPN and CDR2 as SVGIG (reference sequence). CDR3 nucleotide sequence: TGTGCCTGGAGTCTCCTGGGGGGGTATGGTGGCTACACCTTC. Translating it yields CAWSLLGGYGGYTF.

This clonotype has at least ten counts. The chain couples TRBV3-1 to TRBJ2-7; TRBD2 matches 7 bases. The trim removed 6 bases at V and 4 bases at J, leaving 6 bases unmatched. CDR3 size: 13 residues. CDR1 is LGHDT, CDR2 YNNKEL, per germline (reference sequence). CDR3 sequence reads: CASSWTSTYEQYF. The CDR3 coding sequence is TGTGCCAGCAGTTGGACTAGTACTTACGAGCAGTACTTC.